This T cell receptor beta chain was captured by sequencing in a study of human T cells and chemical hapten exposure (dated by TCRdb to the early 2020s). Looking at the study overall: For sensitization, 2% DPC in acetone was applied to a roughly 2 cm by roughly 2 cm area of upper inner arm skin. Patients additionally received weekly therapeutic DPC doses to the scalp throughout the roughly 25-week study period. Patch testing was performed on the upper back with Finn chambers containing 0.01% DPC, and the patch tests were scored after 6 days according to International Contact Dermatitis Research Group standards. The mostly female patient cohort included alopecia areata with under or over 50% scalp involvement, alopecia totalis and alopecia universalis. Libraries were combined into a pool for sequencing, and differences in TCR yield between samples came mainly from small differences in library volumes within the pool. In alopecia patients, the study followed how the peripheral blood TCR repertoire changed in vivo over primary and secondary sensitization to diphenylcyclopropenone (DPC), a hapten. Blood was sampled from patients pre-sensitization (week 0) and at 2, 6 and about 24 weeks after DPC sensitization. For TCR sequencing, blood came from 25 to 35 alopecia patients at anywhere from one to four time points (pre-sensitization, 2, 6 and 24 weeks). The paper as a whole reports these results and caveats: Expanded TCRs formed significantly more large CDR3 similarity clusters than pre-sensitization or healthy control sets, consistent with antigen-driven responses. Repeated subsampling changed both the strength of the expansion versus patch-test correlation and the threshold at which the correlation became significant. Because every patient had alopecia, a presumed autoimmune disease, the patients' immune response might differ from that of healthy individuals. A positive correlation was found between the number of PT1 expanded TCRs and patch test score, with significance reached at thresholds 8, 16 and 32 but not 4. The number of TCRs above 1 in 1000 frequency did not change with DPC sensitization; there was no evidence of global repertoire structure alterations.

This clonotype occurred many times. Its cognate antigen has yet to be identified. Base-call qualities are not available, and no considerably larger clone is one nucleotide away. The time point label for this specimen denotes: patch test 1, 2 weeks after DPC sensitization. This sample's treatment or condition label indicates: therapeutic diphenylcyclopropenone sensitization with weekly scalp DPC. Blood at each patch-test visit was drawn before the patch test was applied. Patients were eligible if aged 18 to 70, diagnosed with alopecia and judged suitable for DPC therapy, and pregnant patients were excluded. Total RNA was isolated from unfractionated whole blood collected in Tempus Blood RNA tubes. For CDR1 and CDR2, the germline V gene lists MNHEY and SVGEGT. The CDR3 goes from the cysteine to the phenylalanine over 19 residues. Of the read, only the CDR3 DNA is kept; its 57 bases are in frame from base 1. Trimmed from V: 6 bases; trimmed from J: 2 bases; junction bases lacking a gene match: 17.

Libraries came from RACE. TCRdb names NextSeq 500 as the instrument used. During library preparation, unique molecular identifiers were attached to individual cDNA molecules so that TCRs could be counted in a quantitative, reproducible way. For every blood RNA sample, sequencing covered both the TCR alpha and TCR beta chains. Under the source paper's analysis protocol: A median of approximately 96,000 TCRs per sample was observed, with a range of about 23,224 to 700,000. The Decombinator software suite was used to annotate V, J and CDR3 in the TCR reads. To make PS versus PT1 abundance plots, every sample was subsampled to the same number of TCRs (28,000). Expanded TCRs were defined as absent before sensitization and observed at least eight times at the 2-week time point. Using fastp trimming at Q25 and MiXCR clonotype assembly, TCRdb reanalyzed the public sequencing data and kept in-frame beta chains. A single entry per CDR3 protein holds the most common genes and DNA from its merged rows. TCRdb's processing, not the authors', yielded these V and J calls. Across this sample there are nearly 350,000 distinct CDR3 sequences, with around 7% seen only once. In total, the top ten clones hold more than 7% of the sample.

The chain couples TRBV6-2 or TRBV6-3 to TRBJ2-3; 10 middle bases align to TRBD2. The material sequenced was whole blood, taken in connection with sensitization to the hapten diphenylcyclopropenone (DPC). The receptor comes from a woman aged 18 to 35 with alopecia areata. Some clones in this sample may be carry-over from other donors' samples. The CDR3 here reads CASSFHLAGEPRSTDTQYF. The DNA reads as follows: TGTGCCAGCAGCTTCCACCTAGCGGGGGAGCCGAGATCCACAGATACGCAGTATTTT.